Below are 24 T cell receptor beta chains sequenced from a single sample in a study of T-cell memory formation after mild COVID-19. TCRdb re-called the 5' RACE reads through MiXCR, storing one row per CDR3 protein. The sample consists of a few hundred thousand distinct CDR3 sequences, around 15% of them appearing once. Sample: PBMCs or a T cell subset sorted from them (not recorded which). The receptors shown here come from a man between 18 and 29 years old who had mild COVID-19 (a few samples of this study predate the infection). Cell type and time point are not known.

This clonotype has ten or more counts. The rearrangement links TRBV5-1 to TRBJ1-1; D is possibly TRBD1 (5 bases). This CDR3 spans 13 amino acids. In germline, CDR1 is SGHRS, CDR2 YFSETQ. Trimming removed 1 base at V and 4 bases at J, with 8 bases between. CDR3 loop: CASSLKGTTEAFF. Here the CDR3 DNA reads TGCGCCAGCAGCTTGAAAGGGACCACTGAAGCTTTCTTT.

This clonotype has only a few counts. CDR3 bases: TGCAGCGTTGAAGTTCTAGCGGGGGGGGAGACCCAGTACTTC. Residues: CSVEVLAGGETQYF. The chain uses TRBV29-1 and TRBJ2-5; 12 bases match TRBD2. In germline, CDR1 is SQVTM, CDR2 ANQGSEA. The CDR3 covers 14 residues. Trimming cost V 1 base and J 5 bases; bases outside gene matches: 2.

This clonotype was counted at least ten times. The chain has TRBV6-5 and TRBJ2-5, with 7 bases lining up with TRBD2. The V gene end was trimmed by 5 bases and the J gene end by 1 base; junction bases not matched to a gene: 4. The CDR3 spans 14 residues. CDR1 is MNHEY, CDR2 SVGAGI, per germline. The CDR3 DNA is TGTGCCAGCAGTCAGTCTAGCGGCCAAGAGACCCAGTACTTC. This encodes CASSQSSGQETQYF.

The J gene is TRBJ1-3, the V gene TRBV7-9; 7 bases map to TRBD1. Germline trimming cut 4 bases from V and 0 bases from J; bases unmatched to any gene: 18. The CDR3 length is 20 residues. Germline CDR1 and CDR2: SEHNR and FQNEAQ (reference sequence). CDR3 sequence (DNA): TGTGCCAGCAGCTCAAAGCGGGGGACAGAAAGGGTCCTCTCTGGAAACACCATATATTTT. This gives the protein CASSSKRGTERVLSGNTIYF.

This rearrangement joins TRBV20-1 to TRBJ2-7, with TRBD2 matching 12 bases. Germline CDR1 is DFQATT and CDR2 is SNEGSKA (reference sequence). The junction had 7 bases not matched to a gene; V was cut back by 3 bases and J by 4 bases. This CDR3 comprises 15 residues. This chain's CDR3 is CSASLGLAGVYEQYF. The DNA for the CDR3 is TGCAGTGCTAGTCTGGGACTAGCGGGCGTATACGAGCAGTACTTC.

The CDR3 is CASSYSETGGLGGELFF. The CDR3 region has the DNA TGTGCCAGCAGTTACTCGGAGACAGGGGGCTTGGGCGGGGAGCTGTTTTTT. The chain is built from TRBV6-5 and TRBJ2-2; TRBD1 matches 10 bases. The V and J ends lost 0 bases and 7 bases, in that order; junction bases with no gene match: 8. The CDR3 has 17 residues. Germline V gene lookup returns CDR1 MNHEY and CDR2 SVGAGI.

The genes are TRBV29-1 and TRBJ1-1, with unresolved D. This CDR3 has 11 amino acids. V dropped 5 bases and J dropped 11 bases, with 15 bases sitting between them. CDR1 and CDR2 (germline): SQVTM, ANQGSEA. The CDR3 loop reads CSVTFLQDAFF. Here the CDR3 DNA reads TGCAGCGTTACCTTTCTCCAGGATGCTTTCTTT. The full variable domain, in which reference TRBV29-1 and TRBJ1-1 provide the parts outside the CDR3, is SAVISQKPSRDICQRGTSLTIQCQVDSQVTMMFWYRQQPGQSLTLIATANQGSEATYESGFVIDKFPISRPNLTFSTLTVSNMSPEDSSIYLCSVTFLQDAFFGQGTRLTVV.

The table lists this clonotype with a few counts. The chain has TRBV29-1 and TRBJ1-6, with a tentative D call TRBD1 (6 bases). V lost 6 bases to trimming and J lost 3 bases, with 9 bases between them. Germline V gene sequence: CDR1 SQVTM, CDR2 ANQGSEA. This CDR3 has 13 residues. In DNA, the CDR3 is TGCAGCGTCCGGACAGACTATAATTCACCCCTCCACTTT. As protein: CSVRTDYNSPLHF.

The chain links TRBV4-3 to TRBJ2-1, with TRBD1 identical over 8 bases. V was clipped by 0 bases and J by 7 bases; unmatched bases: 2. Looked up from germline, CDR1 is LGHNA and CDR2 is YSLEER. This CDR3 is 14 amino acids long. This CDR3 reads CASSQDRTGNEQFF. The CDR3 coding sequence is TGCGCCAGCAGCCAAGATCGGACAGGGAATGAGCAGTTCTTC.

This clonotype showed up just a few times. The chain uses TRBV29-1 and TRBJ2-2, with D possibly TRBD2 on 7 matching bases. Trimming removed 5 bases at V and 7 bases at J, with 17 bases between. Germline CDR1 and CDR2: SQVTM and ANQGSEA. The CDR3 spans 14 residues. CDR3 bases: TGCAGCGTTCCCCTGGGGGGGCAGAACGGGGAGCTGTTTTTT. Translating it yields CSVPLGGQNGELFF.

The gene calls are TRBV12-3 or TRBV12-4 and TRBJ1-1; 8 positions match TRBD1. After removal of 6 bases from V and 7 bases from J, the junction contained 7 bases not matched to a gene. The CDR3 has 13 residues. The CDR3, as DNA: TGTGCCAGCAGACCGGGACAGGCGCATGAAGCTTTCTTT. Its protein is CASRPGQAHEAFF.

This clonotype came up many times. The V call is TRBV15, the J call TRBJ2-3, with 8 bases that match TRBD2. CDR3 size: 15 residues. Germline V lookup: CDR1 LNHNV, CDR2 YYDKDF (reference sequence). The V and J ends lost 2 bases and 1 base, in that order; junction bases with no gene match: 2. The CDR3 protein is CATSRLAGRTDTQYF. The CDR3 nucleotides read TGTGCCACCAGCAGACTAGCGGGTCGCACAGATACGCAGTATTTT.

V usage is TRBV7-2 and J usage is TRBJ1-5; no definite D call. V was cut by 6 bases and J by 3 bases, with 15 bases left in between. Germline V gene sequence: CDR1 SGHTA, CDR2 FQGNSA. The CDR3 has 15 amino acids. The CDR3 DNA is TGTGCCAGCAGAGGGCCCCCAGTAACCAATCAGCCCCAGCATTTT. This codes for CASRGPPVTNQPQHF.

The chain couples TRBV4-3 to TRBJ2-3; unclear D gene. This CDR3 has 15 residues. CDR1 is LGHNA, CDR2 YSLEER, per germline. V was shortened by 2 bases and J by 2 bases, with 11 bases between the two germline ends. The CDR3 DNA follows: TGCGCCAGCAGCCAACATATCGGCAACACAGATACGCAGTATTTT. It codes for CASSQHIGNTDTQYF.

This clonotype was recorded a few times. The CDR3 DNA sequence: TGTGCCAGCAGCTTGGGCCCGCCCGCCTCACCCCTCCACTTT. Translated: CASSLGPPASPLHF. The chain combines TRBV7-6 with TRBJ1-6, with D unresolved. The V end was cut by 3 bases, the J end by 10 bases, with 13 bases between. This CDR3 spans 14 amino acids. Germline lookup yields CDR1 SGHVS and CDR2 FNYEAQ.

The rearrangement uses TRBV7-9 and TRBJ2-3, with D perhaps assigned TRBD1 or TRBD2 (5 bases each). V was trimmed by 0 bases and J by 5 bases, leaving 9 bases between them. The CDR3 runs 14 residues. CDR1 SEHNR and CDR2 FQNEAQ come from the germline V gene (reference sequence). The CDR3 bases are TGTGCCAGCAGCTTAGCGTTGGGGGTAGATACGCAGTATTTT. Translated: CASSLALGVDTQYF.

This chain joins TRBV7-6 and TRBJ2-3; tentatively, D is TRBD1 (5 bases). The germline V gene has CDR1 SGHVS and CDR2 FNYEAQ. The CDR3 loop spans 16 amino acids. Trimming took off 5 bases at V and 1 base at J, with 16 bases between the two ends. CDR3 DNA: TGTGCCAGCAGCCCGTTACAGGTGTCCGGCACAGATACGCAGTATTTT. Translated, it gives CASSPLQVSGTDTQYF. Using reference TRBV7-6 and TRBJ2-3 for the parts outside the CDR3, the full variable domain is GAGVSQSPRYKVTKRGQDVALRCDPISGHVSLYWYRQALGQGPEFLTYFNYEAQQDKSGLPNDRFSAERPEGSISTLTIQRTEQRDSAMYRCASSPLQVSGTDTQYFGPGTRLTVL.

This clonotype was seen repeatedly, ten times or more. The CDR3 DNA reads as TGTGCCAGCTCGGCGGGACTAGCCACTTTCTCTGAGACCCAGTACTTC. Amino acids: CASSAGLATFSETQYF. The V and J genes are TRBV18 and TRBJ2-5, with TRBD2 identical over 9 bases. The CDR3 loop spans 16 amino acids. Germline V lookup: CDR1 KGHSH, CDR2 LQKENI. V was pared by 6 bases and J by 5 bases, with 13 bases of the junction left unmatched.

In its sample, this clonotype was seen a few times. The V and J genes are TRBV4-2 and TRBJ2-1; 10 positions match TRBD2. J gave up 5 bases and V 2 bases, and 12 bases lay outside the gene matches. Looked up from germline, CDR1 is LGHNA and CDR2 is YNFKEQ. This CDR3 is built from 18 residues. The CDR3 nucleotides are TGTGCCAGCAGCCAACTCAGCGGGGGGGCTTATCACGACAATGAGCAGTTCTTC. The encoded protein is CASSQLSGGAYHDNEQFF.

The chain employs TRBV7-9 and TRBJ1-6; TRBD1 agrees at 8 bases. This CDR3 has 15 amino acids. The germline V gene encodes CDR1 SEHNR and CDR2 FQNEAQ (reference sequence). With V trimmed by 4 bases and J by 8 bases, 7 bases remained unmatched. CDR3 in amino acids: CASSSPQGAYSPLHF. Written as DNA, the CDR3 is TGTGCCAGCAGCTCCCCCCAGGGGGCGTATTCACCCCTCCACTTT.

The chain recombines TRBV7-9 with TRBJ2-3; D ambiguous. Germline V lookup: CDR1 SEHNR, CDR2 FQNEAQ (reference sequence). The CDR3 contains 16 residues. V lost 6 bases and J 0 bases, leaving 16 bases between the germline ends. For the CDR3, the DNA is TGTGCCAGCAGTTTCTCCGGGCTTCCTAGCACAGATACGCAGTATTTT. Residues: CASSFSGLPSTDTQYF.

The sample holds many counts of this clonotype. The V and J genes are TRBV11-2 and TRBJ2-3; 8 bases are a match to TRBD1. Germline values: CDR1 SGHAT, CDR2 FQNNGV. The CDR3 covers 11 residues. With V trimmed by 5 bases and J by 11 bases, 3 bases remained unmatched. The CDR3 bases are TGTGCCAGCAGCCTAACAGGGGGGCAGTATTTT. This sequence encodes CASSLTGGQYF.

This clonotype was recorded a few times. The rearrangement joins TRBV4-3 to TRBJ2-5; TRBD2 is a possible D gene (6 bases). V lost 4 bases and J lost 0, with 12 bases in between. The length of the CDR3 is 15 residues. Germline lookup yields CDR1 LGHNA and CDR2 YSLEER. This CDR3 is CASSLGLGYQETQYF. Written as DNA, the CDR3 is TGCGCCAGCAGCCTGGGACTGGGGTACCAAGAGACCCAGTACTTC.

The chain is built from TRBV11-2 and TRBJ1-5, with 9 bases that match TRBD1. The trim removed 4 bases at V and 6 bases at J, leaving 7 bases unmatched. This CDR3 comprises 15 residues. Germline V gives CDR1 SGHAT, CDR2 FQNNGV. The chain's CDR3 is CASSYLPGQGQPQHF. The DNA for the CDR3 is TGTGCCAGCAGCTACCTCCCGGGACAGGGTCAGCCCCAGCATTTT.